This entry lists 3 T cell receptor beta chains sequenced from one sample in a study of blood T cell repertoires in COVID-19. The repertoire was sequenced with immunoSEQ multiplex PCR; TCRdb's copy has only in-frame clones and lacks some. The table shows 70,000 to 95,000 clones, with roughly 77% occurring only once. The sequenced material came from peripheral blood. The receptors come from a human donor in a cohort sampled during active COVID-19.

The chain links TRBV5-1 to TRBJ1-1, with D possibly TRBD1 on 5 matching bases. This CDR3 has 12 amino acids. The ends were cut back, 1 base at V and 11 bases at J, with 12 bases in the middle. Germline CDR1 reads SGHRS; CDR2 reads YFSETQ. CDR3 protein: CASSLTGLGAFF. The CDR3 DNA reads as TGCGCCAGCAGCTTGACAGGATTAGGTGCTTTCTTT. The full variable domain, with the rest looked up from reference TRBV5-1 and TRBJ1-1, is KAGVTQTPRYLIKTRGQQVTLSCSPISGHRSVSWYQQTPGQGLQFLFEYFSETQRNKGNFPGRFSGRQFSNSRSEMNVSTLELGDSALYLCASSLTGLGAFFGQGTRLTVV.

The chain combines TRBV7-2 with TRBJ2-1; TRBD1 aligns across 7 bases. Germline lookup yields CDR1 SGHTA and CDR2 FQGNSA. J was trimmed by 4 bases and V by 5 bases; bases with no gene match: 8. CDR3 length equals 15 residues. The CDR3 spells CASSQRQGVYNEQFF. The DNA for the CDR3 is TGTGCCAGCAGCCAACGACAGGGAGTATACAATGAGCAGTTCTTC.

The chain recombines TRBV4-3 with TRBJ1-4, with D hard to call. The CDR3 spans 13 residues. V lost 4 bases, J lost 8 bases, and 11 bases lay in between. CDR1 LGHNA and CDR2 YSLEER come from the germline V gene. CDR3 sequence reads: CASSPWQVEKLFF. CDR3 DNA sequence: TGCGCCAGCAGCCCCTGGCAGGTAGAAAAACTGTTTTTT.